The clone carrying this TCR beta chain was observed at least ten times. CDR1 and CDR2 (germline): MGHRA, YSYEKL. V lost 0 bases and J lost 4, with 13 bases in between. This CDR3 contains 16 residues. Authors' analysis steps: Estimation of nucleated cell counts relied on the amplification of reference gene primers. Sequencing was performed with immunoSEQ multiplex PCR; in TCRdb, only in-frame clones are kept and a portion is missing. The DNA was the basis for D and trimming; V, J and clone size are from that table. The sample contains approximately 280,000 clones, approximately 85% of which appear only once. The data belong to a study of blood T cell repertoires in COVID-19. Looking at the study overall: Italy, Spain and the United States were the sources of the convalescent and acute COVID-19 samples. Sample material is recorded as cDNA or gDNA derived from T cells, B-cell-depleted T cells, or PBMCs.

This TCR was recovered from a man in his fifties or sixties with active or convalescent COVID-19. The gene calls are TRBV4-1 and TRBJ1-3, with TRBD1 as a possible D gene (6 bases). Sequences were obtained from peripheral blood. CDR3 bases: TGCGCCAGCAGCCAAGATGGGCGGGGGCTCGGAAACACCATATATTTT. Protein product: CASSQDGRGLGNTIYF.